Listed below are T cell receptor beta chains from one sample, sequenced in a study of blood T cell repertoires in COVID-19. Sequencing was performed with immunoSEQ multiplex PCR; in TCRdb, only in-frame clones are kept and a portion is missing. The sample has approximately 230,000 clones, around 84% seen once; the top ten hold around 20%. Sequencing input: peripheral blood. The source of these receptors is a man aged 30 to 45 with active or convalescent COVID-19. Each CDR3 is given with its conserved first and last residue. Each record gives: D gene, clone size, J gene, V gene, CDR3 length, CDR3 DNA, CDR3 protein. The D gene is left open where the match is weak. Clone size is shown for a subset of rows, as once, few, many or a class of expanded clone.

d_call: NA
clone_size: NA
j_call: TRBJ2-7
v_call: TRBV20-1
cdr3_length: 13
cdr3_nt: TGCAGTGCTAGTGTGGAGGTCGCGTCCGAGCAGTACTTC
cdr3_aa: CSASVEVASEQYF

d_call: TRBD1
clone_size: NA
j_call: TRBJ2-7
v_call: TRBV28
cdr3_length: 15
cdr3_nt: TGTGCCAGCAGTCATGGGACAGCCTTTACCTACGAGCAGTACTTC
cdr3_aa: CASSHGTAFTYEQYF

d_call: TRBD1
clone_size: NA
j_call: TRBJ2-3
v_call: TRBV7-2
cdr3_length: 16
cdr3_nt: TGTGCCAGCAGCTTGGGGACAGGAGGGGGCACAGATACGCAGTATTTT
cdr3_aa: CASSLGTGGGTDTQYF

d_call: TRBD1
clone_size: few
j_call: TRBJ2-5
v_call: TRBV29-1
cdr3_length: 13
cdr3_nt: TGCAGCGGGCTGACAGGGGTCCCAGAGACCCAGTACTTC
cdr3_aa: CSGLTGVPETQYF

d_call: NA
clone_size: NA
j_call: TRBJ1-4
v_call: TRBV5-6
cdr3_length: 14
cdr3_nt: TGTGCCAGCAGCTTGGCCCCCAAGAGGGAAAAACTGTTTTTT
cdr3_aa: CASSLAPKREKLFF

d_call: NA
clone_size: NA
j_call: TRBJ2-2
v_call: TRBV5-4
cdr3_length: 15
cdr3_nt: TGTGCCAGCAGCTTGGCGACTAGTGTGGCCGGGGAGCTGTTTTTT
cdr3_aa: CASSLATSVAGELFF

d_call: TRBD1
clone_size: NA
j_call: TRBJ1-5
v_call: TRBV5-5
cdr3_length: 17
cdr3_nt: TGTGCCAGCAGCTCCATTTCCGGGACAGTTGTCGATCAGCCCCAGCATTTT
cdr3_aa: CASSSISGTVVDQPQHF

d_call: TRBD1
clone_size: NA
j_call: TRBJ1-1
v_call: TRBV18
cdr3_length: 16
cdr3_nt: TGTGCCAGCTCACCACGCGGGGTATCAGGGGGAACTGAAGCTTTCTTT
cdr3_aa: CASSPRGVSGGTEAFF

d_call: NA
clone_size: NA
j_call: TRBJ1-1
v_call: TRBV10-3
cdr3_length: 15
cdr3_nt: TGTGCCATCAGCAACCTTGGCCAGATGAACACTGAAGCTTTCTTT
cdr3_aa: CAISNLGQMNTEAFF

d_call: NA
clone_size: NA
j_call: TRBJ1-1
v_call: TRBV3-1/TRBV3-2
cdr3_length: 19
cdr3_nt: TGTGCCAGCAGCCAAGAGGGTTACGGGAAGGGAAGGTCGAACACTGAAGCTTTCTTT
cdr3_aa: CASSQEGYGKGRSNTEAFF

d_call: NA
clone_size: few
j_call: TRBJ2-2
v_call: TRBV7-9
cdr3_length: 15
cdr3_nt: TGTGCCAGCAGCACGGACAGCCCGAACACCGGGGAGCTGTTTTTT
cdr3_aa: CASSTDSPNTGELFF

d_call: NA
clone_size: NA
j_call: TRBJ2-2
v_call: TRBV9
cdr3_length: 15
cdr3_nt: TGTGCCAGCAGCGTAGCCAGGGGATTTACCGGGGAGCTGTTTTTT
cdr3_aa: CASSVARGFTGELFF

d_call: TRBD2
clone_size: NA
j_call: TRBJ2-5
v_call: TRBV18
cdr3_length: 14
cdr3_nt: TGTGCCAGCTCAGAACTAGCGGGGACAGAGACCCAGTACTTC
cdr3_aa: CASSELAGTETQYF

d_call: NA
clone_size: NA
j_call: TRBJ1-5
v_call: TRBV7-3
cdr3_length: 20
cdr3_nt: TGTGCCAGCAGCTTATGGGGGGGACACCTTTGGCGGTATAGCAATCAGCCCCAGCATTTT
cdr3_aa: CASSLWGGHLWRYSNQPQHF

d_call: NA
clone_size: NA
j_call: TRBJ2-5
v_call: TRBV28
cdr3_length: 14
cdr3_nt: TGTGCCAGCAGTGTGGGCGGGGGCTGGGGGACCCAGTACTTC
cdr3_aa: CASSVGGGWGTQYF

d_call: NA
clone_size: NA
j_call: TRBJ2-7
v_call: TRBV30
cdr3_length: 12
cdr3_nt: TGTGCCTGGTCCGCGAGGCAGTACGAGCAGTACTTC
cdr3_aa: CAWSARQYEQYF

d_call: NA
clone_size: once
j_call: TRBJ1-1
v_call: TRBV9
cdr3_length: 15
cdr3_nt: TGTGCCAGCAGCCCTGACCAGGGGAGGAACACTGAAGCTTTCTTT
cdr3_aa: CASSPDQGRNTEAFF

d_call: TRBD2
clone_size: NA
j_call: TRBJ2-1
v_call: TRBV24-1
cdr3_length: 13
cdr3_nt: TGTGCCACCAGTGATTGGGGGACTAGTGAGCAGTTCTTC
cdr3_aa: CATSDWGTSEQFF

d_call: NA
clone_size: NA
j_call: TRBJ1-5
v_call: TRBV2
cdr3_length: 14
cdr3_nt: TGTGCCAGCAGTGGGACTCTGAGCAATCAGCCCCAGCATTTT
cdr3_aa: CASSGTLSNQPQHF

d_call: NA
clone_size: NA
j_call: TRBJ2-1
v_call: TRBV6-5
cdr3_length: 14
cdr3_nt: TGTGCCAGCAGTTACTTGGCACAGTACAATGAGCAGTTCTTC
cdr3_aa: CASSYLAQYNEQFF

d_call: TRBD1
clone_size: NA
j_call: TRBJ1-5
v_call: TRBV11-2
cdr3_length: 15
cdr3_nt: TGTGCCAGCAGCCCCGACAGGGGAGGCGATCAGCCCCAGCATTTT
cdr3_aa: CASSPDRGGDQPQHF

d_call: NA
clone_size: NA
j_call: TRBJ1-1
v_call: TRBV5-1
cdr3_length: 13
cdr3_nt: TGCGCCAGCAACTTAGAGCTAAACACTGAAGCTTTCTTT
cdr3_aa: CASNLELNTEAFF

d_call: NA
clone_size: NA
j_call: TRBJ1-4
v_call: TRBV2
cdr3_length: 13
cdr3_nt: TGTGCCAGCAGGGACTGGTCCGGTGAAAAACTGTTTTTT
cdr3_aa: CASRDWSGEKLFF

d_call: NA
clone_size: NA
j_call: TRBJ1-4
v_call: TRBV14
cdr3_length: 13
cdr3_nt: TGTGCCACCGCCAAAGGGGCTAATGAAAAACTGTTTTTT
cdr3_aa: CATAKGANEKLFF

d_call: TRBD2
clone_size: few
j_call: TRBJ2-3
v_call: TRBV24-1
cdr3_length: 16
cdr3_nt: TGTGCCACCAGTGATTTAACTAGCGGGGCTGGAGATACGCAGTATTTT
cdr3_aa: CATSDLTSGAGDTQYF

d_call: TRBD2
clone_size: NA
j_call: TRBJ2-2
v_call: TRBV5-1
cdr3_length: 13
cdr3_nt: TGCGCCAGCAGCTGGACTAGGGCCGGGGAGCTGTTTTTT
cdr3_aa: CASSWTRAGELFF

d_call: TRBD2
clone_size: once
j_call: TRBJ2-7
v_call: TRBV15
cdr3_length: 15
cdr3_nt: TGTGCCACCAGCAGAGATCCACTAGCGGGAGACGAGCAGTACTTC
cdr3_aa: CATSRDPLAGDEQYF

d_call: NA
clone_size: NA
j_call: TRBJ2-2
v_call: TRBV3-1/TRBV3-2
cdr3_length: 13
cdr3_nt: TGTGCCAGCAGCGATTCGGGGTCTTGGGAGCTGTTTTTT
cdr3_aa: CASSDSGSWELFF

d_call: NA
clone_size: NA
j_call: TRBJ1-1
v_call: TRBV4-1
cdr3_length: 12
cdr3_nt: TGCGCCAGCAGCCAAGGAGACACTGAAGCTTTCTTT
cdr3_aa: CASSQGDTEAFF

d_call: NA
clone_size: NA
j_call: TRBJ1-3
v_call: TRBV15
cdr3_length: 15
cdr3_nt: TGTGCCACCAGCAGGTCGACAGTCTCTGGAAACACCATATATTTT
cdr3_aa: CATSRSTVSGNTIYF

d_call: NA
clone_size: few
j_call: TRBJ1-1
v_call: TRBV5-1
cdr3_length: 15
cdr3_nt: TGCGCCAGCAGCTTGGGGGTATCAGGGAACACTGAAGCTTTCTTT
cdr3_aa: CASSLGVSGNTEAFF

d_call: TRBD2
clone_size: NA
j_call: TRBJ2-1
v_call: TRBV6-6
cdr3_length: 15
cdr3_nt: TGTGCCAGCAGTTACGCCAGCGGGGGCTACAATGAGCAGTTCTTC
cdr3_aa: CASSYASGGYNEQFF

d_call: NA
clone_size: NA
j_call: TRBJ1-2
v_call: TRBV20-1
cdr3_length: 11
cdr3_nt: TGCAGTGCTAGAGTGGAGGGTGGCTACACCTTC
cdr3_aa: CSARVEGGYTF

d_call: NA
clone_size: once
j_call: TRBJ2-3
v_call: TRBV9
cdr3_length: 16
cdr3_nt: TGTGCCAGCAGCGTAGTTGGTAGTACCCGCGGAGATACGCAGTATTTT
cdr3_aa: CASSVVGSTRGDTQYF

d_call: NA
clone_size: NA
j_call: TRBJ2-2
v_call: TRBV9
cdr3_length: 15
cdr3_nt: TGTGCCAGCAGCGTGGCGGGACAGATCACCGGGGAGCTGTTTTTT
cdr3_aa: CASSVAGQITGELFF

d_call: NA
clone_size: NA
j_call: TRBJ1-4
v_call: TRBV5-1
cdr3_length: 14
cdr3_nt: TGCGCCAGCAGCCTGGGTGAGACTAATGAAAAACTGTTTTTT
cdr3_aa: CASSLGETNEKLFF

d_call: NA
clone_size: once
j_call: TRBJ1-6
v_call: TRBV6-5
cdr3_length: 14
cdr3_nt: TGTGCCAGCAGCCCCCGGGTTTATAATTCACCCCTCCACTTT
cdr3_aa: CASSPRVYNSPLHF

d_call: NA
clone_size: once
j_call: TRBJ2-1
v_call: TRBV7-9
cdr3_length: 15
cdr3_nt: TGTGCCAGCAGCTCATCGACAGAGACCTACAATGAGCAGTTCTTC
cdr3_aa: CASSSSTETYNEQFF

d_call: TRBD1
clone_size: NA
j_call: TRBJ1-6
v_call: TRBV7-9
cdr3_length: 15
cdr3_nt: TGTGCCAGCAGCTTTACGACAGGGGATCGTTCACCCCTCCACTTT
cdr3_aa: CASSFTTGDRSPLHF

d_call: NA
clone_size: NA
j_call: TRBJ2-3
v_call: TRBV29-1
cdr3_length: 16
cdr3_nt: TGCAGCGTTGAAGCCCCCTCGGACTACAGCACAGATACGCAGTATTTT
cdr3_aa: CSVEAPSDYSTDTQYF

d_call: TRBD1
clone_size: NA
j_call: TRBJ1-6
v_call: TRBV7-9
cdr3_length: 14
cdr3_nt: TGTGCCAGCACCTCCGGGACAGTCACATCACCCCTCCACTTT
cdr3_aa: CASTSGTVTSPLHF

d_call: TRBD1
clone_size: NA
j_call: TRBJ2-7
v_call: TRBV10-3
cdr3_length: 13
cdr3_nt: TGTGCCATCAGCGACAGGGGGCCTTGGGAGCAGTACTTC
cdr3_aa: CAISDRGPWEQYF

d_call: NA
clone_size: NA
j_call: TRBJ2-7
v_call: TRBV18
cdr3_length: 14
cdr3_nt: TGTGCCAGCTCACCCCCAGGGGATAGGTACGAGCAGTACTTC
cdr3_aa: CASSPPGDRYEQYF

d_call: NA
clone_size: once
j_call: TRBJ2-1
v_call: TRBV7-9
cdr3_length: 15
cdr3_nt: TGTGCCAGCAGCCGAGGGCTGGGCTCCTACAATGAGCAGTTCTTC
cdr3_aa: CASSRGLGSYNEQFF

d_call: NA
clone_size: NA
j_call: TRBJ2-5
v_call: TRBV7-2
cdr3_length: 15
cdr3_nt: TGTGCCAGCAGCCGTCGAGCAGGGGCTGGGGAGACCCAGTACTTC
cdr3_aa: CASSRRAGAGETQYF

d_call: NA
clone_size: NA
j_call: TRBJ1-5
v_call: TRBV5-1
cdr3_length: 12
cdr3_nt: TGCGCCAGCAGCCGCGTCGGGGAGCCCCAGCATTTT
cdr3_aa: CASSRVGEPQHF

d_call: NA
clone_size: NA
j_call: TRBJ1-1
v_call: TRBV4-1
cdr3_length: 15
cdr3_nt: TGCGCCAGCAGCCACGAAGGGGCCCGGCTTGTTGAAGCTTTCTTT
cdr3_aa: CASSHEGARLVEAFF

d_call: TRBD2
clone_size: NA
j_call: TRBJ2-1
v_call: TRBV19
cdr3_length: 15
cdr3_nt: TGTGCCAGTAGTCCTCGGGGACTAGCGGGAGGTGAGCAGTTCTTC
cdr3_aa: CASSPRGLAGGEQFF

d_call: TRBD1
clone_size: NA
j_call: TRBJ1-5
v_call: TRBV6-5
cdr3_length: 14
cdr3_nt: TGTGCCAGCAGCAACGGACAGGGCTATCAGCCCCAGCATTTT
cdr3_aa: CASSNGQGYQPQHF

d_call: NA
clone_size: few
j_call: TRBJ1-2
v_call: TRBV6-5
cdr3_length: 13
cdr3_nt: TGTGCCAGCAGTTTAGGACAGAGGAGTGGCTACACCTTC
cdr3_aa: CASSLGQRSGYTF

d_call: NA
clone_size: few
j_call: TRBJ1-2
v_call: TRBV18
cdr3_length: 14
cdr3_nt: TGTGCCAGCTCACCTCGGTTTCTGAACTATGGCTACACCTTC
cdr3_aa: CASSPRFLNYGYTF

d_call: NA
clone_size: NA
j_call: TRBJ1-1
v_call: TRBV28
cdr3_length: 12
cdr3_nt: TGTGCCAGCAGTTTATGGCAGGGGAAAGCTTTCTTT
cdr3_aa: CASSLWQGKAFF

d_call: NA
clone_size: NA
j_call: TRBJ2-1
v_call: TRBV7-6
cdr3_length: 15
cdr3_nt: TGTGCCAGCAGCATAACTAGCAGCCGGGGGAATGAGCAGTTCTTC
cdr3_aa: CASSITSSRGNEQFF